This note documents a single T cell receptor (beta chain) sequence. Its antigen is not known. The data derive from a study of beta chain features in type 1 diabetes. Study observations and caveats: Possibly, sequencing cDNA over-represented cells that had high TCR expression levels. Any HLA-type effect on TCRB rearrangement remained unresolved here. When Type 1 diabetes patients were examined, their TCRB CDR3s proved moderately but significantly shorter in all four CD4+ subsets.

A CD45RO/CCR7/CD25/CD127/CD95/CD27 panel sorted naive, central memory, regulatory and stem cell-like memory CD4+ cells. Germline CDR1 is LNHDA and CDR2 is SQIVND (reference sequence). This CDR3 region has 13 residues. With 9 bases clipped from V and 4 bases from J, the junction kept 5 bases outside the gene matches. The entirety of the isolated RNA underwent reverse transcription, so expressed TCRB transcripts were sequenced. TCRdb's table, derived via immunoSEQ multiplex PCR, lists solely in-frame clones and lacks some. The table records about 370,000 clones, around 9.6% of them present only once. The genes are TRBV19 and TRBJ2-2; the match to TRBD1 covers 7 bases. The sequencing sample was made of central memory CD4+ T cells from blood. The clonotype comes from a young man with type 1 diabetes. The CDR3 DNA reads TGTGCCAGCGTTGACAGGGTCACCGGGGAGCTGTTTTTT. This translates into CASVDRVTGELFF.